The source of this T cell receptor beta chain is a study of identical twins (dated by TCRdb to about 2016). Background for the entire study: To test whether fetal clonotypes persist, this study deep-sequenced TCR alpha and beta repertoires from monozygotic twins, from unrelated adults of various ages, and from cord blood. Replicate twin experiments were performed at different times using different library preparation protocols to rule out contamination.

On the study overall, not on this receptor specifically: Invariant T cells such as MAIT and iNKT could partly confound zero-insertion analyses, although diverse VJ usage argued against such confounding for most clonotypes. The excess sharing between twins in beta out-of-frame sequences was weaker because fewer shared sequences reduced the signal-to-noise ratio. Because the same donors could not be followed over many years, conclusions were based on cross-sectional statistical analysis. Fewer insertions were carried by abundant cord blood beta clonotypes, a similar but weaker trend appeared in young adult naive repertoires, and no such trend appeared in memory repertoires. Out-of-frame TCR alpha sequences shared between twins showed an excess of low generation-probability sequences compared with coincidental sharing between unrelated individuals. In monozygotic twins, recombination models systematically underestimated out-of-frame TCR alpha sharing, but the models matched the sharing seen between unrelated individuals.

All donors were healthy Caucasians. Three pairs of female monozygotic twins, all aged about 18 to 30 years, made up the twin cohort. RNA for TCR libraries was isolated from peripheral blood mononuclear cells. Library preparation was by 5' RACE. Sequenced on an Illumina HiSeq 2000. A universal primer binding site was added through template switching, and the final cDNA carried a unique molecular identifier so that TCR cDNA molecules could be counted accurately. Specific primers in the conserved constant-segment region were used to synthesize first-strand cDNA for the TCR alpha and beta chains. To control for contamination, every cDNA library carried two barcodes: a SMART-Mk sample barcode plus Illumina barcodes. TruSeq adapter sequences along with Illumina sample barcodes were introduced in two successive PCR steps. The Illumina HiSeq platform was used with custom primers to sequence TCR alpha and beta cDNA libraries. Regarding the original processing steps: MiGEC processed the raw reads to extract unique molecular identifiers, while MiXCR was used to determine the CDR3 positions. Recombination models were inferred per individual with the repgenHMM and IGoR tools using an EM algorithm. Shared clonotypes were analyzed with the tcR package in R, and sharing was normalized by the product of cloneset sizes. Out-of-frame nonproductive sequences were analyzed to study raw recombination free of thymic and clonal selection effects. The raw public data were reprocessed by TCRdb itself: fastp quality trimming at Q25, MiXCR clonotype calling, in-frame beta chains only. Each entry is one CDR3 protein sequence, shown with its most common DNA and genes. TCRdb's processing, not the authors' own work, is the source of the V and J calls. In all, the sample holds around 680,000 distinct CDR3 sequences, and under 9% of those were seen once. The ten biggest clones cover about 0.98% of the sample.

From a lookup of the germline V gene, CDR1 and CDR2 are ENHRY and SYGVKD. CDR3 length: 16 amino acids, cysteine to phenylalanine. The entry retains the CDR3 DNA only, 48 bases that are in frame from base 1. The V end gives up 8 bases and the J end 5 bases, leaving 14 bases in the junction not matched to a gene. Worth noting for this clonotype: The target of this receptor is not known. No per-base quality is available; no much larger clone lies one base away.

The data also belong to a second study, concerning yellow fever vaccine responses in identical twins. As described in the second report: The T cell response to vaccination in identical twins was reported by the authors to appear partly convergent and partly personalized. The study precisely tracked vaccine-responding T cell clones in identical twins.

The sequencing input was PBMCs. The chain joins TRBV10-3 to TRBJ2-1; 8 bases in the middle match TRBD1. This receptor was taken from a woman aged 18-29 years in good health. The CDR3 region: CAIVKSGQGANNEQFF. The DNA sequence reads TGTGCCATCGTCAAAAGCGGGCAGGGGGCGAACAATGAGCAGTTCTTC.